What follows are 9 T cell receptor beta chains derived from one specimen sequenced in a study of blood T cells in healthy people across ages (dated by TCRdb to about 2015). The library was built by means of 5' RACE. The run used an Illumina HiSeq 2500. The second PCR ran for about 6 to 12 cycles and used a J-beta primer mix along with a sample-barcoded 5' primer. The public reads were run again by TCRdb, first through fastp at Q25 and then through MiXCR, and only productive beta chains were kept. Identical CDR3 proteins give one entry, which carries the most common genes and DNA. A total of around 1.1 million distinct CDR3 sequences appear in this sample, roughly two fifths of them only once. The ten largest account for around 14% of the sample. Sequences were obtained from blood. Receptor source: a young man in good health.

This clonotype was detected only a few times. The V and J genes are TRBV20-1 and TRBJ2-1; 12 bases line up with TRBD2. The CDR3 runs to 14 residues. In germline, CDR1 is DFQATT, CDR2 SNEGSKA (reference sequence). V shed 4 bases, J shed 9 bases, and the junction held 7 bases outside the gene matches. CDR3 residues: CSATTSGGLAEQFF. The CDR3 DNA follows: TGCAGTGCTACGACTAGCGGGGGTCTTGCTGAGCAGTTCTTC.

The V gene is TRBV20-1, the J gene TRBJ2-3, with a tentative D call TRBD2 (5 bases). Germline CDR1 reads DFQATT; CDR2 reads SNEGSKA (reference sequence). This CDR3 spans 15 amino acids. V gave up 1 base and J gave up 4 bases, with 15 bases separating them. Written as DNA, the CDR3 is TGCAGTGCTAGAGTAGCTAGCTTTCCGGCAGATACGCAGTATTTT. It encodes CSARVASFPADTQYF.

This clonotype was observed a handful of times. This chain uses TRBV3-1 with TRBJ2-3; D not certain. V lost 1 base, J lost 6 bases, and 11 bases lay in between. Germline values: CDR1 LGHDT, CDR2 YNNKEL (reference sequence). The CDR3 is 14 amino acids. The CDR3 DNA is TGTGCCAGCAGCCAAGTCGCAGGTCGGGATACGCAGTATTTT. Translated: CASSQVAGRDTQYF.

This clonotype was recorded a few times. This chain connects TRBV4-3 to TRBJ2-1, with D uncertain. The V gene's germline CDR1 is LGHNA and CDR2 YSLEER. Trimming stripped 0 bases from V and 10 bases from J, with 13 bases between. The CDR3 is made up of 14 amino acids. CDR3 region: CASSQDRAFGEQFF. The CDR3 DNA follows: TGCGCCAGCAGCCAAGATCGGGCATTCGGGGAGCAGTTCTTC.

The chain couples TRBV20-1 to TRBJ1-5, with TRBD1 matching over 8 bases. The V and J ends lost 0 bases and 5 bases, in that order; junction bases with no gene match: 12. The CDR3 loop spans 17 amino acids. CDR1 and CDR2 (germline): DFQATT, SNEGSKA (reference sequence). The CDR3 protein is CSARDVATGDADQPQHF. The CDR3 DNA is TGCAGTGCTAGAGATGTCGCGACAGGGGATGCCGATCAGCCCCAGCATTTT.

The chain combines TRBV7-9 with TRBJ1-1, with 8 bases identical to TRBD1. In germline, CDR1 is SEHNR, CDR2 FQNEAQ (reference sequence). This CDR3 has 15 amino acids. With 5 bases clipped from V and 6 bases from J, the junction kept 11 bases outside the gene matches. The CDR3 reads CASSTDRGEHAEAFF. CDR3 nucleotide sequence: TGTGCCAGCAGCACTGACAGGGGCGAACACGCTGAAGCTTTCTTT.

In this sample, this clonotype turned up once. V is TRBV29-1 and J is TRBJ1-1; D unclear. V was clipped by 1 base and J by 0 bases, with 6 bases between them. The CDR3 consists of 13 residues. Germline CDR1 is SQVTM and CDR2 is ANQGSEA. DNA for the CDR3: TGCAGCGTTGAAGCAACAGTGAACACTGAAGCTTTCTTT. It yields the protein CSVEATVNTEAFF.

This chain uses TRBV7-2 with TRBJ2-4; D might be TRBD1 or TRBD2, each matching 6 bases. Between the trimmed V and J ends, which lost 1 base and 3 bases, there was a span of 13 bases. Germline values: CDR1 SGHTA, CDR2 FQGNSA. The CDR3 loop spans 16 amino acids. The CDR3 loop is CASSLVGGYGKNIQYF. The CDR3 nucleotides read TGTGCCAGCAGCTTAGTAGGGGGGTACGGCAAAAACATTCAGTACTTC.

In DNA form, the CDR3 reads TGTGCCAGCAAAAAGAGCACTGAAGCTTTCTTT. The encoded protein is CASKKSTEAFF. The chain carries TRBV27 and TRBJ1-1; D is unresolved. The CDR3 totals 11 residues. Trimming pared 7 bases from V and 4 bases from J, leaving 7 bases between. Germline V lookup: CDR1 MNHEY, CDR2 SMNVEV (reference sequence).